This note documents a single TCR beta chain sequence. The CDR3 loop spans 14 amino acids. The germline V and J ends were trimmed by 4 bases and 5 bases, with 14 bases remaining between them. Germline assignment: CDR1 MNHEY and CDR2 SVGAGI. This sample is drawn from a study of CD8 T cells in Susac syndrome. Study-level information: Patients with Susac syndrome were therapy-naive, on corticosteroids, or on intravenous immunoglobulin alone at the time that blood was drawn.

The RNA input was roughly 0.5 to 1 ug, and it was reverse transcribed with random hexamers. The TCR beta CDR3 was amplified by immunoSEQ multiplex PCR across 54 Vbeta, 13 Jbeta. TCRdb itself ran the immunoSEQ multiplex PCR reads through MiXCR, one entry per CDR3 protein. The profile shows roughly 220,000 distinct CDR3 sequences, roughly 93% of them singletons. Sequencing targeted TCR beta in T cells from blood (CD8+ and CD4+). It was negative isolation that provided the CD8+ and CD4+ T cells, whereas TEMRA cells were enriched by FACS. Material: CD4+ T cells from PBMCs. The TCR originated in a human donor with Susac syndrome. The chain links TRBV6-5 to TRBJ1-1, with D perhaps TRBD1 (6 bases). The CDR3 region has the DNA TGTGCCAGCAGTTCTACAGGGATAAGGACTGAAGCTTTCTTT. Protein product: CASSSTGIRTEAFF.